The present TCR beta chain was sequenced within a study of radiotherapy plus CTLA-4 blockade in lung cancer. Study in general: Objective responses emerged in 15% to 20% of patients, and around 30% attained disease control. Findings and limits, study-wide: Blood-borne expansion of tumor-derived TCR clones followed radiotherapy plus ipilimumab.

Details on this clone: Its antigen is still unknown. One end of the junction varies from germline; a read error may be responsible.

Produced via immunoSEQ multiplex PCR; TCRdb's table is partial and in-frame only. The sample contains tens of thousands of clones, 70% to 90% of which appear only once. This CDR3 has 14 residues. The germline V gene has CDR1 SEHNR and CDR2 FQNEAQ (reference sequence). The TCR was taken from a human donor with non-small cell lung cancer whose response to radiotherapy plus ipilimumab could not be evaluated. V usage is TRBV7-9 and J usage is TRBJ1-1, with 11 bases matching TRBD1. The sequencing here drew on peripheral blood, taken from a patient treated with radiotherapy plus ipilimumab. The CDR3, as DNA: TGTGCCAGCAGCTTAGATCGGACAGGGGGCGCGCCCCTTTTT. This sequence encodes CASSLDRTGGAPLF.